The entry that follows covers one TCR beta chain sequence. This PCR relied on a set of 60 Vbeta primers and 13 Jbeta primers. Authors' analysis steps: Counted up in a later analysis, unique TCR beta chains came to 65 million to 80 million, with about 10 million shared. Some clones are missing from TCRdb's copy, which holds only in-frame ones; the method was immunoSEQ multiplex PCR. The V and J calls and clone size are taken from that table; D and trimming were inferred from the DNA. The table has about 150,000 clones, about 82% seen once; the top ten hold 1%. These data are taken from a study of cytomegalovirus exposure and HLA in healthy donors. The CDR3 is made up of 14 amino acids. Trimming took 3 bases from V and 7 from J; bases not matched to a gene: 3. In germline, CDR1 is LNHNV, CDR2 YYDKDF (reference sequence).

This clonotype was obtained from a woman aged 45-60 years in good health and CMV-seropositive. Sequencing was done on a sample of PBMCs. V is TRBV15 and J is TRBJ2-1, with 10 bases aligning to TRBD1. In nucleotides, the CDR3 is TGTGCCACCAGCAGGGACAGGGGGTCAAATGAGCAGTTCTTC. Protein: CATSRDRGSNEQFF. The full variable domain, rest sourced from reference TRBV15 and TRBJ2-1, is DAMVIQNPRYQVTQFGKPVTLSCSQTLNHNVMYWYQQKSSQAPKLLFHYYDKDFNNEADTPDNFQSRRPNTSFCFLDIRSPGLGDTAMYLCATSRDRGSNEQFFGPGTRLTVL.